This TCR beta chain was sequenced during a study of blood T cell repertoires in COVID-19. Germline-derived CDR1 and CDR2 are GTSNPN and SVGIG (reference sequence). The CDR3 length is 12 residues. V was shortened by 1 base and J by 3 bases, with 6 bases between the two germline ends. This clone was detected once. Clones were read by immunoSEQ multiplex PCR, and TCRdb kept only the in-frame ones, dropping some. Of tens of thousands of clones in the sample, just over 85% were seen once. The rearrangement joins TRBV30 to TRBJ1-1, with TRBD1 as a possible D gene (5 bases). The sequenced sample was peripheral blood. This clonotype was obtained from a man aged 30 to 39 with acute or convalescent COVID-19. CDR3 coding DNA: TGTGCCTGGAGTGCAGGGTACACTGAAGCTTTCTTT. Its protein is CAWSAGYTEAFF.